The TCR beta chain under discussion was sequenced for a study of human T cells and chemical hapten exposure. The table lists this clonotype with many counts. What it recognizes is unknown. General observations from the study: Healthy individuals' immune responses may differ from those of donors, who had alopecia.

V lost 3 bases to trimming and J lost 4 bases, with 10 bases between them. CDR3 length: 13 residues. Individual cDNA molecules received unique molecular identifiers in the library. Original methodology: TCR counts had a median of about 100,000 per sample and spanned roughly 20,000 to 750,000. TCRdb passed the RACE reads through MiXCR, listing each CDR3 protein once. TCRdb's processing, not the study's, gives the V and J calls here. The sample has 80,000 to 100,000 distinct CDR3 sequences, 9.6% seen once. Time point specified: pre-sensitization, week 0. Treatment indicated: therapeutic diphenylcyclopropenone sensitization with weekly scalp DPC.

The chain links TRBV12-3 or TRBV12-4 to TRBJ2-7; D gene unclear. The sequence derives from a woman aged 40 to 55 with alopecia areata. Some clones in this sample may be carry-over from other donors' samples. The sequencing used whole blood, collected in connection with sensitization to the hapten diphenylcyclopropenone (DPC). CDR3 amino acids: CASSFGETYEQYF. The CDR3, as DNA: TGTGCCAGCAGTTTTGGGGAAACGTACGAGCAGTACTTC.